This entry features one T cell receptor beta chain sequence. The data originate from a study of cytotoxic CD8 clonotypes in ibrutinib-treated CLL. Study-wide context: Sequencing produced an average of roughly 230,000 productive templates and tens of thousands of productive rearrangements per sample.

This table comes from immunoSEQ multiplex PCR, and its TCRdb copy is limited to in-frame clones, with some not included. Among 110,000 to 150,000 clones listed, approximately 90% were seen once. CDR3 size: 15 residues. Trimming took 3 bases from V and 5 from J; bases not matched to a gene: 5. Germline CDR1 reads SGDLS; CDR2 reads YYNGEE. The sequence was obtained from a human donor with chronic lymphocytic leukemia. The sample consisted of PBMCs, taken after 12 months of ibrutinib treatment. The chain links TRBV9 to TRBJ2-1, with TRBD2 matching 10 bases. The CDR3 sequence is CASSGRLAGHNEQFF. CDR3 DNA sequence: TGTGCCAGCAGCGGGAGACTAGCGGGTCACAATGAGCAGTTCTTC. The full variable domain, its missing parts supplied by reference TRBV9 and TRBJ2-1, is DSGVTQTPKHLITATGQRVTLRCSPRSGDLSVYWYQQSLDQGLQFLIQYYNGEERAKGNILERFSAQQFPDLHSELNLSSLELGDSALYFCASSGRLAGHNEQFFGPGTRLTVL.